This T cell receptor beta chain was observed in a study of control samples from healthy donors and cancer patients. The CDR3 spans 15 residues. Germline CDR1 is SGDLS and CDR2 is YYNGEE. Trimming took off 0 bases at V and 5 bases at J, with 14 bases between the two ends. This clone has more than one count but fewer than ten. Using immunoSEQ multiplex PCR, the repertoire was profiled, and TCRdb retains in-frame clones only, with some absent. The sample lists tens of thousands of clones; 80% to 95% were seen once. This clonotype was sampled from a woman in her forties or fifties in good health. Sequenced: blood. This sequence joins TRBV9 and TRBJ2-5, with D perhaps matching TRBD1 or TRBD2 (5 bases each). For the CDR3, the DNA is TGTGCCAGCAGCGTAGCTGGGACGGGGTTGGAGACCCAGTACTTC. Its translation is CASSVAGTGLETQYF.